The clone carrying this T cell receptor beta chain was counted a few times. Its antigen is not identified. Unique molecular identifiers were incorporated into the prepared TCRbeta library. TCRdb re-called the PCR reads through MiXCR, storing one row per CDR3 protein. The sample contains about 900,000 distinct CDR3 sequences, about 29% of which appear only once. This sample stems from a study of T-cell reconstitution after alpha-beta-depleted transplantation in children. The V end was cut by 3 bases, the J end by 4 bases, with 6 bases between. This CDR3 has 13 residues. The germline CDR1 and CDR2 sequences are MNHEY and SMNVEV (reference sequence). General study findings and limits: After transplant, high TCRbeta diversity at day 60 in some patients arose from surviving recipient T cells and thymic progenitors. There were reportedly several hundred expanded graft clones from which alpha-beta T cells came about two months after transplant. T-cell counts and diversity at one year post-transplant came mainly from newly produced T cells.

The sequencing used PBMCs, mostly from graft donor cells, collected 360 days after TCRalphabeta/CD19-depleted stem cell transplant. The clonotype comes from a boy younger than two who had a stem cell transplant for SCID, so the T cells may come from the graft donor. The chain combines TRBV27 with TRBJ2-2; D gene unclear. The CDR3 here is CASSFESTGELFF. CDR3 bases: TGTGCCAGCAGTTTTGAGTCCACCGGGGAGCTGTTTTTT.